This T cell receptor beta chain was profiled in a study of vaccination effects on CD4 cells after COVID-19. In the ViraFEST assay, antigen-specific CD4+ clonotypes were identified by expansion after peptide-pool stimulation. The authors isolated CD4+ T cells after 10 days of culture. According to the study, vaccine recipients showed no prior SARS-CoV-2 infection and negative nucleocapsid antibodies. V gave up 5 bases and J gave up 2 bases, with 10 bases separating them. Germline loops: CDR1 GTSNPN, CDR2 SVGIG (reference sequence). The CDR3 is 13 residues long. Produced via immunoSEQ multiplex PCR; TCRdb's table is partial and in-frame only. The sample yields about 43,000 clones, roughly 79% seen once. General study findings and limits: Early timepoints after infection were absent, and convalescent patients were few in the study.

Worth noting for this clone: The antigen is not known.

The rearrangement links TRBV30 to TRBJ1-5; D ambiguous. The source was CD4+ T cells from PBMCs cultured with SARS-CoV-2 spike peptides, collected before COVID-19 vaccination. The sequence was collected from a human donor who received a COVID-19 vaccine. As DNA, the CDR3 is TGTGCCTGGGGACCGAAAGGCAATCAGCCCCAGCATTTT. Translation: CAWGPKGNQPQHF.